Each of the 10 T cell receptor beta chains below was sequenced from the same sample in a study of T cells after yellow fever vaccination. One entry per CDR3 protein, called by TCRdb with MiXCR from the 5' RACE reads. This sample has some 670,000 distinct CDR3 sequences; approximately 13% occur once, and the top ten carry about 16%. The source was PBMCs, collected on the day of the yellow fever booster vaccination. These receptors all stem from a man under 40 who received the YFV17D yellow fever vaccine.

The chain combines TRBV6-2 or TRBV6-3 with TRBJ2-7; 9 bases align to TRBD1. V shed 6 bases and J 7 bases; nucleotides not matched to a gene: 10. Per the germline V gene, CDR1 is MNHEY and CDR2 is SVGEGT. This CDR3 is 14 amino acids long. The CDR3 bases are TGTGCCAGCAGACAAGCACAGGGGGCGGTGGAGCAGTACTTC. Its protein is CASRQAQGAVEQYF.

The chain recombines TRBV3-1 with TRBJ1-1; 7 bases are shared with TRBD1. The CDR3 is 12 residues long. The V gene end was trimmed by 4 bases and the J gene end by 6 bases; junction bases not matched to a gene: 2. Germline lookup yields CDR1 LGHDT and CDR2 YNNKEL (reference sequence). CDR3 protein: CASSPQGAEAFF. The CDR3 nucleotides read TGTGCCAGCAGCCCCCAGGGGGCTGAAGCTTTCTTT.

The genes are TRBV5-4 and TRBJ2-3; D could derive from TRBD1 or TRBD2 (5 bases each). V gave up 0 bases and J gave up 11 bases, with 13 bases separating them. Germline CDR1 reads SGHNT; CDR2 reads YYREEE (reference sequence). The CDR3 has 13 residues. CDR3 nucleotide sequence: TGTGCCAGCAGCTTGGAGATACTTGGGGGGCAGTATTTT. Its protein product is CASSLEILGGQYF.

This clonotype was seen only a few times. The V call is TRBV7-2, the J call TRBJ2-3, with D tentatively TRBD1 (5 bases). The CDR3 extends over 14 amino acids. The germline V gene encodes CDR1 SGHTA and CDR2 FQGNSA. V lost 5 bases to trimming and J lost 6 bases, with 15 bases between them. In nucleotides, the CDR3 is TGTGCCAGCAGCCCCGGTGGACATACGGATACGCAGTATTTT. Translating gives CASSPGGHTDTQYF. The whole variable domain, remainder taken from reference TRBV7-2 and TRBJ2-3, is GAGVSQSPSNKVTEKGKDVELRCDPISGHTALYWYRQSLGQGLEFLIYFQGNSAPDKSGLPSDRFSAERTGGSVSTLTIQRTQQEDSAVYLCASSPGGHTDTQYFGPGTRLTVL.

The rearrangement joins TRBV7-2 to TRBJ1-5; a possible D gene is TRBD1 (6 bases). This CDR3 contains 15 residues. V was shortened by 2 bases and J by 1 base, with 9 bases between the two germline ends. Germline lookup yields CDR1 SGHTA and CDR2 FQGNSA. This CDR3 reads CASSLRGRSNQPQHF. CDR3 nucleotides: TGTGCCAGCAGCTTACGGGGGCGCAGCAATCAGCCCCAGCATTTT.

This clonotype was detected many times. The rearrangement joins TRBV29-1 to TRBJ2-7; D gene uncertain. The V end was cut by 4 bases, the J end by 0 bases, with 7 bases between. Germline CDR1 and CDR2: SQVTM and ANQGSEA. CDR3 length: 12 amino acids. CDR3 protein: CSVAPRSYEQYF. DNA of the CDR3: TGCAGCGTTGCGCCACGCTCCTACGAGCAGTACTTC.

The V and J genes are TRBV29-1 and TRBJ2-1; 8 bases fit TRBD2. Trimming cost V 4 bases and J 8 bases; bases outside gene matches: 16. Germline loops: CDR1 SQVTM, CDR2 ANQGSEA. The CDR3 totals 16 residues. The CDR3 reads CSVGGLGSGIFDEQFF. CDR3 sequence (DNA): TGCAGCGTTGGGGGGTTGGGTAGCGGGATTTTCGATGAGCAGTTCTTC.

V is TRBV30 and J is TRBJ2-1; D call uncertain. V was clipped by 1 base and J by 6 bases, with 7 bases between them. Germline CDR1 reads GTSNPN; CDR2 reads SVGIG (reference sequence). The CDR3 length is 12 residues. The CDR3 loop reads CAWSGISNEQFF. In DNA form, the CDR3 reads TGTGCCTGGAGTGGAATAAGCAATGAGCAGTTCTTC.

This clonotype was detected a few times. For the CDR3, the DNA is TGTGCCAGCAGCATCGGGACATACCCCCGACTAGCGGGAGTCTACGAGCAGTACTTC. As protein: CASSIGTYPRLAGVYEQYF. The chain recombines TRBV11-2 with TRBJ2-7; 12 positions agree with TRBD2. The CDR3 extends over 19 amino acids. The germline gives CDR1 SGHAT, CDR2 FQNNGV. With V trimmed by 5 bases and J by 3 bases, 17 bases remained unmatched.

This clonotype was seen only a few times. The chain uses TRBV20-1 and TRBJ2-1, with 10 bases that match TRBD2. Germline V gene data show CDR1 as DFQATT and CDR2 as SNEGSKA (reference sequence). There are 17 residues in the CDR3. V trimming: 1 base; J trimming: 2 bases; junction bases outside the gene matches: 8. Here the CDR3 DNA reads TGCAGTGCTAGAGGTCGGACTAGCGGAGGGCCCTACAATGAGCAGTTCTTC. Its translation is CSARGRTSGGPYNEQFF.